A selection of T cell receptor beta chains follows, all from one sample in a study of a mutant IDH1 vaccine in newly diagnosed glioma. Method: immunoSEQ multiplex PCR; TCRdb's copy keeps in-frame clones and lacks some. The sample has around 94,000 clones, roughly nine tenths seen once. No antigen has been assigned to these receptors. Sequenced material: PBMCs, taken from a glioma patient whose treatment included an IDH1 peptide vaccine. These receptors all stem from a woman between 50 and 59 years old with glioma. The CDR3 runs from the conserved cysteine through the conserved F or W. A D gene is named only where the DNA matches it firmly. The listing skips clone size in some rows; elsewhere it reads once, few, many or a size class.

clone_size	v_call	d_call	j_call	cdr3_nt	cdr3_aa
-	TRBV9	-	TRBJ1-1	TGTGCCAGCAGCGTAACAGGAGAACACACTGAAGCTTTCTTT	CASSVTGEHTEAFF
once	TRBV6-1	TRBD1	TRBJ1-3	TGTGCCAGCAGTGTTGGGACAGCCTCTGGAAACACCATATATTTT	CASSVGTASGNTIYF
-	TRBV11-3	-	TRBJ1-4	TGTGCCAGCAGCTTAACCCACAGAACAACTAATGAAAAACTGTTTTTT	CASSLTHRTTNEKLFF
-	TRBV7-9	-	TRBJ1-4	TGTGCCAGCAGCTTAGACCCGGGGTGGGAAAAACTGTTTTTT	CASSLDPGWEKLFF
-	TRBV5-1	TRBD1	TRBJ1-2	TGCGCCAGCAGCTCTGGGACAGGGGAGGGCGGAGGCTACACCTTC	CASSSGTGEGGGYTF
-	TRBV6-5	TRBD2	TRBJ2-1	TGTGCCAGCAGCAGGACTAGAGCCTACAATGAGCAGTTCTTC	CASSRTRAYNEQFF
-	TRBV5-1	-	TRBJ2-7	TGCGCCAGCAGCTTGTCTAGCAACGAGCAGTACTTC	CASSLSSNEQYF
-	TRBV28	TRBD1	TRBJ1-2	TGTGCCAGCAGTTTTCAGGCAGCCACCCTGACAGGGGACTATGGCTACACCTTC	CASSFQAATLTGDYGYTF
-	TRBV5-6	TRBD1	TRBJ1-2	TGTGCCAGCAGGCGAACAGGGGACTATGGCTACACCTTC	CASRRTGDYGYTF
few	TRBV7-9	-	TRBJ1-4	TGTGCCAGCAGCTTGCTACATGAAAAACTGTTTTTT	CASSLLHEKLFF
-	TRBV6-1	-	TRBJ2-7	TGTGCCAGCAGTGTCCGACCGGAGGGGGAGCAGTACTTC	CASSVRPEGEQYF
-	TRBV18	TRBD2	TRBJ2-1	TGTGCCAGCTCACCGCTAGCGGGAGCATACAATGAGCAGTTCTTC	CASSPLAGAYNEQFF
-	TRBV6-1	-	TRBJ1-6	TGTGCCAGGGGGAGCTCCTATAATTCACCCCTCCACTTT	CARGSSYNSPLHF
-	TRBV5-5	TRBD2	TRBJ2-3	TGTGCCAGCAGCTTGGAGCCCCCTCGGACTAGCGGGAGGTCTGCAGATACGCAGTATTTT	CASSLEPPRTSGRSADTQYF
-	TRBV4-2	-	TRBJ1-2	TGTGCCAGCAGCCAAGATCTCAAAAACTATGGCTACACCTTC	CASSQDLKNYGYTF
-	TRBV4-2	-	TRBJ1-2	TGTGCCAGCAGCCAAGGTGTGCGGGGGGCAGGGCTCGCTAACTATGGCTACACCTTC	CASSQGVRGAGLANYGYTF
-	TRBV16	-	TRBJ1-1	TGTGCCAGCAGCCAATACAAAGAGGCTTTCTTT	CASSQYKEAFF
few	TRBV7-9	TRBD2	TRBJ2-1	TGTGCCAGCAGTCATCTAGCGGGAAGAGGGACCCACAATGAGCAGTTCTTC	CASSHLAGRGTHNEQFF
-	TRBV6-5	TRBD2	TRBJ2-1	TGTGCCAGCGCAACCTACCTAGCGGGCTACAATGAGCAGTTCTTC	CASATYLAGYNEQFF
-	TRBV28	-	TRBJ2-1	TGTGCCAGCAGTGACGGATTAGATGAGCAGTTCTTC	CASSDGLDEQFF